This entry concerns a single T cell receptor beta chain. This clonotype was seen more than once but under ten times. There is no known antigen for this receptor. No qualities accompany the bases; no much larger clone lies one base away. The data originate from a study of response to subunit inactivated influenza vaccine listed by TCRdb under 2018. For the study in its entirety: The study used deep quantitative T cell receptor repertoire profiling to track responses to a trivalent subunit inactivated influenza vaccine. Results the study describes overall, beyond this receptor: According to the authors, only a limited number of new T cells may be recruited by each seasonal influenza vaccination.

Receptor amplification or capture employed RT-PCR. Sequenced using an Illumina HiSeq 2500. TCRdb trimmed public reads at Q25 via fastp, called clones via MiXCR and kept in-frame beta chains. When rows share a CDR3 protein, they turn into one entry using the most common DNA and genes. This sample holds 150,000 to 200,000 distinct CDR3 sequences; around 12% were observed only once. The top ten constitute 25% to 30% of the sample. From its cysteine to its phenylalanine, the CDR3 spans 14 amino acids. The kept DNA is CDR3 alone, 42 bases in frame from the first base. Sequences SGHVS (CDR1) and FNYEAQ (CDR2) are obtained from the germline V gene. A distance of 8 bases separates the germline ends of V and J, which lose 1 base and 3 bases respectively. In addition, the sample was reused for a study of T cells expressing NK-cell markers. Reported in the second study: 5'RACE template switching, by which a universal primer site and unique molecular identifiers were added, was used to make TCR beta cDNA libraries. Seven to nine donors provided sorted CD3+CD56+NKG2C+, CD3+CD56+NKG2C- and CD3+CD56-NKG2C+ T-cell subsets, whose TCR beta-chain repertoires were profiled. Seven of the eight sequenced donors were HCMV-seropositive and one was HCMV-seronegative. In several experiments an anti-gammadeltaTCR antibody was added to restrict sorting to alphabetaTCR-expressing T cells. For roughly six donors, the dominant CD3+CD56+NKG2C+ clonotypes were among the top 10 CD8+ clonotypes and accounted for roughly 1.0-7.5% of CD8+ T cells. Those dominant clonotypes were again the most abundant among CD3+CD56-NKG2C+ cells in a few donors, at roughly 25-60.1%. It remained unclear whether the expanded NKG2C-expressing T cell clones were specific for HCMV antigens. The study sequenced eight donors, all healthy volunteers chosen at random: three men and five women. To determine HCMV serostatus, a commercial ELISA kit was used to detect HCMV-specific IgG in serum. Ficoll density gradient centrifugation was used to isolate peripheral blood mononuclear cells from blood. Magnetic immunoseparation with Miltenyi isolation kits was used to isolate CD4+ and CD8+ T cells from PBMC. Priming for cDNA synthesis came from the TCR beta constant segment, and two successive PCR amplification steps followed. Illumina HiSeq 2000/2500, MiSeq or NextSeq was used to sequence libraries as 2 x 150 bp reads. MIGEC was used to demultiplex reads and group reads by UMI, and MiTCR was used to assemble and quantify clonotypes. To exclude erroneous sequences, only TCR cDNA sequences supported by at least two reads were retained. The tcR package was used for downstream repertoire analysis, with clonotypes matched between fractions based on CDR3 nucleotide sequence plus V segment. Antigen specificity was annotated against VDJdb with VDJmatch, allowing one amino acid substitution in CDR3.

This clonotype was obtained from a man between 45 and 60 years old who received an inactivated influenza vaccine. Donor details come from another sample of the same person, matched by shared clones. This sequence uses TRBV7-6 and TRBJ2-3; the D gene cannot be resolved reliably. This sample comprised CD8+ T cells sorted from PBMCs, obtained roughly 12 days after vaccination. The CDR3 amino acid sequence is: CASSLVQLTDTQYF. DNA sequence: TGTGCCAGCAGCTTAGTCCAGCTTACAGATACGCAGTATTTT.